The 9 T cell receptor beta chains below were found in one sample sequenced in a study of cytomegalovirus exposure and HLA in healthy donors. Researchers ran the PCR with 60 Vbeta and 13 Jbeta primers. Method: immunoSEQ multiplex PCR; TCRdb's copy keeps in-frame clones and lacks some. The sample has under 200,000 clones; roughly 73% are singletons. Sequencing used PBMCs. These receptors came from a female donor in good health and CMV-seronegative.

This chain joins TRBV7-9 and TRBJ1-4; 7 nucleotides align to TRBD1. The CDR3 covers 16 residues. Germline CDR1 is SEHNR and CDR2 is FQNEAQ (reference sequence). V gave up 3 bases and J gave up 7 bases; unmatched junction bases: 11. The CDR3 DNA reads TGTGCCAGCAGCTTCAGAGGGGGCGGTGGTTCTGAAAAACTGTTTTTT. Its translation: CASSFRGGGGSEKLFF.

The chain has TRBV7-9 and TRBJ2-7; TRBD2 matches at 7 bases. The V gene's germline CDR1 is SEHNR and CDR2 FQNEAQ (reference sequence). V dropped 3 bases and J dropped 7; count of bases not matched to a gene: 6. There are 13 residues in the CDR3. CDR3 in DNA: TGTGCCAGCAGCTTGTCCCCGGGGGGAGAGCAGTACTTC. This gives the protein CASSLSPGGEQYF.

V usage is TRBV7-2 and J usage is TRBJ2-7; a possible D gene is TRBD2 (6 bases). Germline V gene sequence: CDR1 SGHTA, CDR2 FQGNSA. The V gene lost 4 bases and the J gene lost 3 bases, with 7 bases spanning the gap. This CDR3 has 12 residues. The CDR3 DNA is TGTGCCAGCAGCTCGGGACTCTACGAGCAGTACTTC. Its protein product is CASSSGLYEQYF.

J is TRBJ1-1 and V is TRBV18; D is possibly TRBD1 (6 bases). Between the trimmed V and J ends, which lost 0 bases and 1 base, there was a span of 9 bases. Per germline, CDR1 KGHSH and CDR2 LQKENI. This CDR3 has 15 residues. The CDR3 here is CASSPPAGENTEAFF. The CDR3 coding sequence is TGTGCCAGCTCACCACCGGCAGGGGAGAACACTGAAGCTTTCTTT.

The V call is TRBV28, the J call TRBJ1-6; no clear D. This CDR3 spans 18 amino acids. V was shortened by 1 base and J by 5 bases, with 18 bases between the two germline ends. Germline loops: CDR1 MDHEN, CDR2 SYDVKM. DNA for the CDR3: TGTGCCAGCAGTTTATTAGTACCCCGCAGGCCTCATAATTCACCCCTCCACTTT. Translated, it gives CASSLLVPRRPHNSPLHF.

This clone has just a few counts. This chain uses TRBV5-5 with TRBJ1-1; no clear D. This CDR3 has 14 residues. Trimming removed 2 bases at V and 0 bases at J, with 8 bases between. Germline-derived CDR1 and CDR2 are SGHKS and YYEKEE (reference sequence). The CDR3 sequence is CASSLEEMNTEAFF. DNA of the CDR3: TGTGCCAGCAGCTTAGAGGAAATGAACACTGAAGCTTTCTTT.

CDR3 DNA sequence: TGTGCCAGCAGCCTCCTGGGGACTAGCGGCAATGAGCAGTTCTTC. Translation gives CASSLLGTSGNEQFF. The chain combines TRBV7-3 with TRBJ2-1; 11 bases fit TRBD2. Germline-derived CDR1 and CDR2 are SGHTA and FQGTGA. This CDR3 comprises 15 residues. Trimming removed 5 bases from V and 6 bases from J; junction bases left unmatched: 6.

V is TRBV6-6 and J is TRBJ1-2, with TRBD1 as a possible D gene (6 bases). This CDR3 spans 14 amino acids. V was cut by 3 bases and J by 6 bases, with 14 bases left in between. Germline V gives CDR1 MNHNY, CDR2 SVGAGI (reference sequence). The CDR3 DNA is TGTGCCAGCAGTTATGACCAGGGGATAGATGGCTACACCTTC. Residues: CASSYDQGIDGYTF.

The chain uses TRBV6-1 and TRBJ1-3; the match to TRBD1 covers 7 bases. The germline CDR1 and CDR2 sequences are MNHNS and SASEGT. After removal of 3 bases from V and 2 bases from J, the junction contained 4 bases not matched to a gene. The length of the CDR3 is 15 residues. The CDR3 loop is CASSDRQGAGNTIYF. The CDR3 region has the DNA TGTGCCAGCAGTGATCGGCAGGGGGCTGGAAACACCATATATTTT.